The rows below give T cell receptor beta chains drawn from one sample of a study of post-analysis software for immune sequencing data. TCRdb independently ran MiXCR on the PCR reads; one entry per CDR3 protein. This sample has around 770,000 distinct CDR3 sequences; 46% occur once, and the top ten carry roughly 4.5%. The specimen sequenced was blood. The source is a girl between 10 and 17 years old with multiple sclerosis. Each CDR3 is given with its conserved first and last residue. A D gene is named only where the DNA matches it firmly. For some rows the clone size is stated as once, few or many, or as a class when expanded; others skip it.

D,V,J,length,size,DNA,CDR3
NA,TRBV12-5,TRBJ2-5,14,NA,TGTGCTAGTGGCAAACCGGGACCACAAGAGACCCAGTACTTC,CASGKPGPQETQYF
NA,TRBV7-9,TRBJ1-2,11,few,TGTGCCAGCAGCTCTTATAGGGGCTACACCTTC,CASSSYRGYTF
TRBD2,TRBV20-1,TRBJ2-1,17,NA,TGCAGTGCGACGCCGAATCAGGGACTAGCGGGAGCAAATGAGCAGTTCTTC,CSATPNQGLAGANEQFF
NA,TRBV9,TRBJ1-5,14,NA,TGTGCCAGCAGCCGGGGGGACAGCAATCAGCCCCAGCATTTT,CASSRGDSNQPQHF
TRBD2,TRBV9,TRBJ2-1,13,few,TGTGCCAGCAGCACTAGCGGACGCAATGAGCAGTTCTTC,CASSTSGRNEQFF
TRBD2,TRBV29-1,TRBJ2-7,13,NA,TGCAGCGTCTTGAGCGGGAGCATCCCCCGGCAGTACTTC,CSVLSGSIPRQYF
TRBD2,TRBV20-1,TRBJ2-7,14,few,TGCAGTGCTAGACTAGCGGGAGGGTTTTACGAGCAGTACTTC,CSARLAGGFYEQYF
TRBD1,TRBV7-9,TRBJ1-4,13,NA,TGTGCCAGCAGCCCACCGACAGGGGAAAAACTGTTTTTT,CASSPPTGEKLFF
TRBD1,TRBV12-3/TRBV12-4,TRBJ2-5,14,NA,TGTGCCAGCAGTTGGGCAGGGGGCAGGGAGACCCAGTACTTC,CASSWAGGRETQYF
TRBD2,TRBV20-1,TRBJ2-4,15,NA,TGCAGTGCTAGGGCAACTAGCGGGAGGGCCGGTGAGCAGTACTTC,CSARATSGRAGEQYF
TRBD2,TRBV6-5,TRBJ2-3,15,few,TGTGCCAGCAGCCCCGGGATGGCGGGGGGAGATACGCAGTATTTT,CASSPGMAGGDTQYF
TRBD1,TRBV28,TRBJ1-6,17,NA,TGTGCCAGCAGTTTCGGGACAGTGAGCTCCTATAATTCACCCCTCCACTTT,CASSFGTVSSYNSPLHF
TRBD2,TRBV28,TRBJ2-7,12,NA,TGTGCCAGATGGACTAGCTGGTACGAGCAGTACTTC,CARWTSWYEQYF
NA,TRBV15,TRBJ1-3,16,NA,TGTGCCACCAGCAGAGATTTAGCGGTGGGAAGGAACACCATATATTTT,CATSRDLAVGRNTIYF
NA,TRBV6-5,TRBJ2-3,16,NA,TGTGCCAGCAGTTACTCGATACCGGGAGGCACAGATACGCAGTATTTT,CASSYSIPGGTDTQYF
NA,TRBV28,TRBJ1-1,15,NA,TGTGCCAGCAGTTTATTAATGGACGGGAACACTGAAGCTTTCTTT,CASSLLMDGNTEAFF
TRBD2,TRBV6-2/TRBV6-3,TRBJ2-7,15,few,TGTGCCAGCAGTTCCACTAGCGGGAGGTCCTACGAGCAGTACTTC,CASSSTSGRSYEQYF
NA,TRBV27,TRBJ1-2,15,NA,TGTGCCAGCAGTTTATCGGAGGCAGGGGCTGGTGGCTACACCTTC,CASSLSEAGAGGYTF
NA,TRBV7-8,TRBJ2-1,18,once,TGTGCCAGCATCGGCGGGGGCCCGTTGTTAAGCTCCTACAATGAGCAGTTCTTC,CASIGGGPLLSSYNEQFF
TRBD2,TRBV28,TRBJ2-5,18,NA,TGTGCCAGCAGTTCTGCTTCACCACGGGACTATCCTGCGGATGAGCAGTACTTC,CASSSASPRDYPADEQYF
TRBD1,TRBV5-1,TRBJ2-1,17,NA,TGCGCCAGCAGCGGAATACGGGACAGGGGCTCCTACAATGAGCAGTTCTTC,CASSGIRDRGSYNEQFF
NA,TRBV20-1,TRBJ2-1,15,NA,TGCAGTGCCACACACTCTAGCGTACTCTACAATGAGCAGTTCTTC,CSATHSSVLYNEQFF
NA,TRBV29-1,TRBJ1-2,16,NA,TGCAGCGTTGAGGTGAACAGGGAAACGGGGATCTATGGCTACACCTTC,CSVEVNRETGIYGYTF
NA,TRBV7-9,TRBJ1-1,19,NA,TGTGCCAGCAGCTTAGATACGGCGTGGCCCACAGGGAAGGGGACTGAAGCTTTCTTT,CASSLDTAWPTGKGTEAFF
NA,TRBV7-9,TRBJ2-1,15,NA,TGTGCCAGCAGCTTACTGGAGGGCTCTTACAATGAGCAGTTCTTC,CASSLLEGSYNEQFF